This TCR beta chain derives from a study of a mutant IDH1 vaccine in newly diagnosed glioma (dated by TCRdb to the early 2020s). Regarding the study in general: Vaccination started 4-6 weeks after radiotherapy alone, or was given together with temozolomide cycles in the groups whose treatment included chemotherapy. Prior to enrollment, standard therapy consisting of radiotherapy alone, temozolomide alone, or radiochemotherapy with temozolomide had been administered to patients, with the combination being received by most patients. Longitudinal TCRB deep sequencing was done for some 26 treated patients, wherever samples were available for exploratory analyses. Six visits were used for peripheral blood collection: V03 (baseline), V05, V07, V10, V12 and V13. Of the roughly 31 treated patients, approximately 60% were male and approximately 40% were female, and the mean age was 40.4 years. Visit V12 was the week-35 safety follow-up and visit V13 was the week-47 end of study. Overall study outcomes, separate from this receptor: PBMC samples for TCRB deep sequencing were selected based on availability. The authors stated that sample limitations prevented analyses of patient blood samples from being reproduced. Immune responses induced by the vaccine were seen in about 93% of patients across multiple MHC alleles. Pseudoprogression appeared unrelated to alterations in the top peripheral T cell clonotypes detected by TCRB sequencing.

The sample's time point, from its label and the paper: week 35, safety follow-up. A 20-mer mutant IDH1 peptide at 300 micrograms in Montanide made up each vaccine dose, which was injected subcutaneously together with topical imiquimod. Patients were given eight vaccinations, in weeks 1, 3, 5, 7, 11, 15, 19 and 23, which matched visits V03 through V10. Newly diagnosed WHO grade 3 or 4 IDH1-mutant astrocytomas showing loss of nuclear ATRX were present in the donors. The samples were drawn from NOA16, a multicentre, single-arm, open-label phase I trial in Germany that tested a mutant IDH1 peptide vaccine in humans for the first time. Genomic DNA for TCRB sequencing was extracted from EDTA blood using the DNeasy Blood and Tissue Kit. In regard to this clone: Its antigen is unknown. No much larger clone exists at a distance of one base, and base qualities are not known.

Cut back by 8 bases and 7 bases, the V and J ends lie 15 bases apart. Sequences MNHEY (CDR1) and SMNVEV (CDR2) are obtained from the germline V gene (reference sequence). CDR3 length: 13 amino acids, cysteine to phenylalanine. The retained sequence is limited to the CDR3, 39 bases, with the frame set at the first base. The library was generated by the immunoSEQ multiplex PCR assay. Following the manufacturer's protocol, the hsTCRB Kit was used to amplify rearranged TCR beta chain sequences. TCRB libraries were sequenced on an Illumina MiSeq. The original pipeline was this. The kit vendor's proprietary platform handled demultiplexing, trimming and gene mapping. Here the immuneACCESS table is served through TCRdb, limited to in-frame sequences with V and J called. Missing clones are a known gap in these copies; in checked studies unresolved V genes cover under half, and the rest lacks a known reason. V, J and clone size are those of that table, while D and trimming were read from the DNA. The sample table records 31,000 or so clones; roughly 75% of these occur just once. The leading ten clones occupy approximately 10% of the sample.

This sequence uses TRBV27 and TRBJ1-5; the D gene cannot be resolved reliably. This TCR was sampled from a woman aged 40-49 years with glioma. The specimen comprised PBMCs, sampled from a glioma patient whose treatment included an IDH1 peptide vaccine. The CDR3 protein sequence reads: CASAQTYAQPQHF. The nucleotide sequence is given as TGTGCCAGCGCCCAAACTTATGCCCAGCCCCAGCATTTT.